These 22 T cell receptor beta chains were sequenced from one sample in a study of long-term antiretroviral therapy in people with HIV. Survey-level immunoSEQ v3.0 assays were run. TCRdb's copy holds only in-frame clones and misses some; the assay was immunoSEQ multiplex PCR. The repertoire holds 25,000 to 30,000 clones, with more than 75% as singletons. Sequences were derived from unsorted PBMCs, sampled about 5 years after starting antiretroviral therapy. These receptors were obtained from a man aged 40-49 years with HIV.

The rearrangement links TRBV6-5 to TRBJ1-2, with 10 nucleotides matching TRBD1. Germline loops: CDR1 MNHEY, CDR2 SVGAGI. Losses at the gene ends were 2 bases for V and 4 bases for J; bases not matched to a gene: 4. This CDR3 is 15 amino acids long. The CDR3 sequence is CASSYVTGGGYGYTF. For the CDR3, the DNA is TGTGCCAGCAGTTACGTGACAGGGGGCGGCTATGGCTACACCTTC.

This clone was found once. The chain employs TRBV27 and TRBJ2-7; 7 bases agree with TRBD1. Trimming cost V 3 bases and J 3 bases; bases outside gene matches: 2. The CDR3 is made up of 13 amino acids. The germline V gene has CDR1 MNHEY and CDR2 SMNVEV (reference sequence). CDR3 loop: CASSFGTDYEQYF. Here the CDR3 DNA reads TGTGCCAGCAGTTTCGGGACAGACTACGAGCAGTACTTC.

This chain links TRBV5-1 with TRBJ2-3; 10 nucleotides agree with TRBD2. J lost 5 bases, V lost 0 bases, and 3 bases had no gene match. This CDR3 is built from 15 residues. CDR1 and CDR2 from the germline V gene are SGHRS and YFSETQ. Here the CDR3 DNA reads TGCGCCAGCAGCTTGGCTAGCGGGGGTATAGATACGCAGTATTTT. Translation: CASSLASGGIDTQYF.

This clone was seen a single time. One junction end does not reproduce the germline sequence, and a read error may be involved. This chain uses TRBV6-1 with TRBJ1-2; 7 nucleotides line up with TRBD1. The CDR3 has 13 amino acids. Germline lookup yields CDR1 MNHNS and CDR2 SASEGT. This CDR3 reads CASSGDRTLKVAF. The CDR3 DNA sequence: TGTGCCAGCAGTGGGGACAGAACCCTCAAAGTTGCCTTC.

The chain is built from TRBV11-2 and TRBJ2-7; D is unclear. CDR1 and CDR2 from the germline V gene are SGHAT and FQNNGV. Trimming shortened V by 5 bases and J by 2 bases, and 13 bases separated the two germline ends. The CDR3 length is 14 residues. The CDR3: CASSRVPGPYEQYF. The DNA for the CDR3 is TGTGCCAGCAGCCGCGTCCCAGGCCCCTACGAGCAGTACTTC.

This chain connects TRBV6-1 to TRBJ1-2; TRBD1 agrees at 8 bases. CDR1 and CDR2 (germline): MNHNS, SASEGT. After removal of 7 bases from V and 7 bases from J, the junction contained 14 bases not matched to a gene. The CDR3 is 15 residues long. The CDR3 protein is CASTQTRGQVGGYTF. The CDR3 DNA reads as TGTGCCAGCACCCAAACCCGGGGACAGGTTGGTGGCTACACCTTC.

CDR3 bases: TGTGCCAGCGGGGATTCCGGCCAAACTGCTACCGAGCAGTACTTC. Protein: CASGDSGQTATEQYF. V is TRBV5-4 and J is TRBJ2-7, with D uncertain. The germline gives CDR1 SGHNT, CDR2 YYREEE (reference sequence). The CDR3 consists of 15 residues. V was clipped by 7 bases and J by 6 bases, with 23 bases between them.

The chain couples TRBV27 to TRBJ1-5, with D perhaps matching TRBD1 (5 bases). This CDR3 spans 15 amino acids. Germline assignment: CDR1 MNHEY and CDR2 SMNVEV (reference sequence). V was pared by 3 bases and J by 7 bases, with 16 bases between. CDR3 coding DNA: TGTGCCAGCAGTTTGACGGGGGGAGTTCGCCAGCCCCAGCATTTT. Translating it yields CASSLTGGVRQPQHF.

The chain links TRBV7-9 to TRBJ2-3; TRBD2 matches at 12 bases. CDR3 length equals 16 residues. The germline V gene encodes CDR1 SEHNR and CDR2 FQNEAQ (reference sequence). V shed 5 bases and J 6 bases; nucleotides not matched to a gene: 9. In DNA, the CDR3 is TGTGCCAGCAGCCCTTGGACTAGCGGGACCTCGGATACGCAGTATTTT. Translated, it gives CASSPWTSGTSDTQYF.

CDR3 nucleotide sequence: TGTGCCAGCAGACCCGGACAGAACAATCAGCCCCAGCATTTT. Its protein product is CASRPGQNNQPQHF. This chain uses TRBV6-5 with TRBJ1-5; D possibly corresponds to TRBD1 (6 bases). CDR3 length equals 14 residues. V dropped 6 bases and J dropped 3 bases, with 12 bases sitting between them. Germline CDR1 MNHEY, CDR2 SVGAGI.

The J gene is TRBJ2-1, the V gene TRBV4-1, with TRBD2 matching 10 bases. The V segment lost 4 bases and the J segment 1 base; nucleotides outside the gene matches: 19. The CDR3 loop spans 21 amino acids. Germline CDR1 and CDR2: MGHRA and YSYEKL. The CDR3 spells CASSPEIPGLASFGSYNEQFF. The CDR3, as DNA: TGCGCCAGCAGCCCCGAAATCCCGGGACTAGCGAGTTTCGGATCCTACAATGAGCAGTTCTTC.

This rearrangement joins TRBV5-1 to TRBJ2-1; no reliable D call. The CDR3 is 17 residues long. The germline CDR1 and CDR2 sequences are SGHRS and YFSETQ. Trimming removed 2 bases from V and 0 bases from J, with 15 bases in between. The CDR3 sequence: CASSFAGPSSSYNEQFF. DNA for the CDR3: TGCGCCAGCAGCTTTGCAGGTCCCTCAAGCTCCTACAATGAGCAGTTCTTC. The full variable domain, its missing parts supplied by reference TRBV5-1 and TRBJ2-1, is KAGVTQTPRYLIKTRGQQVTLSCSPISGHRSVSWYQQTPGQGLQFLFEYFSETQRNKGNFPGRFSGRQFSNSRSEMNVSTLELGDSALYLCASSFAGPSSSYNEQFFGPGTRLTVL.

The chain joins TRBV28 to TRBJ2-7, with 8 bases lining up with TRBD1. This CDR3 comprises 13 residues. V gave up 8 bases and J gave up 4 bases; unmatched junction bases: 7. The germline V gene has CDR1 MDHEN and CDR2 SYDVKM. The CDR3 spells CASVTGGRYEQYF. For the CDR3, the DNA is TGTGCCAGCGTAACAGGGGGGCGATACGAGCAGTACTTC.

In its sample, this clone was seen a few times. The V gene is TRBV6-1, the J gene TRBJ2-7; maybe TRBD2 (5 bases). CDR1 and CDR2 from the germline V gene are MNHNS and SASEGT. This CDR3 comprises 12 residues. Trimming removed 5 bases from V and 3 bases from J, with 8 bases in between. The CDR3 sequence is CASSPLVYEQYF. The CDR3 DNA reads TGTGCCAGCAGTCCACTAGTCTACGAGCAGTACTTC.

This chain joins TRBV23-1 and TRBJ1-1; D is undetermined. TRBV23-1 is classed as an ORF, of uncertain function. The V end was cut by 6 bases, the J end by 6 bases, with 17 bases between. This CDR3 has 14 residues. The CDR3 here is CASRGRAGRAEAFF. CDR3 nucleotide sequence: TGCGCCAGCAGAGGCCGAGCCGGGCGGGCTGAAGCTTTCTTT.

The J gene is TRBJ2-7, the V gene TRBV5-4; 9 positions match TRBD1. V trimming: 3 bases; J trimming: 2 bases; junction bases outside the gene matches: 0. The CDR3 totals 13 residues. Germline V gene data show CDR1 as SGHNT and CDR2 as YYREEE (reference sequence). The chain's CDR3 is CASSWDRAYEQYF. CDR3 sequence (DNA): TGTGCCAGCAGCTGGGACAGGGCCTACGAGCAGTACTTC.

This clone was recorded a few times. This chain connects TRBV9 to TRBJ1-5; no reliable D call. The germline V gene encodes CDR1 SGDLS and CDR2 YYNGEE. The CDR3 length is 13 residues. V shed 4 bases and J shed 6 bases, with 11 bases lying between them. CDR3 protein: CASSPSPGQPQHF. The CDR3 DNA reads as TGTGCCAGCAGCCCTTCCCCCGGTCAGCCCCAGCATTTT.

This chain connects TRBV29-1 to TRBJ2-2; 7 bases map to TRBD1. The CDR3 spans 13 residues. V dropped 4 bases and J dropped 4; count of bases not matched to a gene: 3. Germline V gene sequence: CDR1 SQVTM, CDR2 ANQGSEA. The CDR3 loop is CSVGGGGTGELFF. Here the CDR3 DNA reads TGCAGCGTTGGAGGGGGCGGCACCGGGGAGCTGTTTTTT.

In nucleotides, the CDR3 is TGTGCCAGCAGTTTAGGTGGAACCGGGGAGCTGTTTTTT. The encoded protein is CASSLGGTGELFF. J is TRBJ2-2 and V is TRBV27; D remains unclear. Germline lookup yields CDR1 MNHEY and CDR2 SMNVEV (reference sequence). The CDR3 is 13 amino acids. The germline V and J ends were trimmed by 2 bases and 5 bases, with 6 bases remaining between them.

The V call is TRBV27, the J call TRBJ1-5; TRBD1 agrees at 10 bases. In germline, CDR1 is MNHEY, CDR2 SMNVEV (reference sequence). Trimming at V came to 5 bases and at J to 5 bases, leaving 9 bases not matched to a gene. The CDR3 consists of 16 residues. In DNA form, the CDR3 reads TGTGCCAGCAGTCCGGCGAGGGACAGGGGTCATCAGCCCCAGCATTTT. It specifies CASSPARDRGHQPQHF.

The chain joins TRBV19 to TRBJ1-2; the D is unclear. In germline, CDR1 is LNHDA, CDR2 SQIVND (reference sequence). The CDR3 has 14 residues. Trimming pared 9 bases from V and 5 bases from J, leaving 19 bases between. CDR3: CASRLGERVYGYTF. As DNA, the CDR3 is TGTGCCAGCAGGTTAGGTGAGAGGGTTTATGGCTACACCTTC.

DNA for the CDR3: TGTGCCAGCAGCTGGGCGGAGGCTAACTATGGCTACACCTTC. Translating it yields CASSWAEANYGYTF. The V and J genes are TRBV5-4 and TRBJ1-2; D is unresolved. The CDR3 is 14 residues long. Per the germline V gene, CDR1 is SGHNT and CDR2 is YYREEE (reference sequence). Trimming removed 3 bases at V and 0 bases at J, with 9 bases between.